Listed below are T cell receptor beta chains from one sample, sequenced in a study of response to subunit inactivated influenza vaccine. TCRdb passed the RT-PCR reads through MiXCR, listing each CDR3 protein once. Of over 800,000 distinct CDR3 sequences listed, over 20% are singletons. Sequencing used PBMCs from blood, obtained roughly 5 days after vaccination. These receptors were taken from a man aged 45-60 years who received an inactivated influenza vaccine. CDR3s include the opening cysteine and the closing phenylalanine or tryptophan. Fields, in order: clone size, CDR3 length, V gene, J gene, CDR3 protein. A clone size is listed for some rows: how often the clone was seen (once, few, many), or a class if it is expanded.

few	12	TRBV11-2	TRBJ2-3	CASSSSGQGPYF
few	19	TRBV11-1	TRBJ1-2	CASSSRPRDRDTSTYGYTF
NA	15	TRBV6-1	TRBJ2-7	CASSKSPRGGLEQYF
many	17	TRBV28	TRBJ2-2	CASTWARLFSATGELFF
once	12	TRBV7-9	TRBJ2-3	CASSGGVITQYF
NA	13	TRBV5-1	TRBJ2-5	CASSRGNQETQYF
once	16	TRBV5-6	TRBJ2-2	CASTTADRVATGELFF
NA	13	TRBV7-2	TRBJ2-1	CASSANGFAEQFF
few	15	TRBV20-1	TRBJ1-1	CSARVFVAGDTEAFF
few	13	TRBV5-1	TRBJ2-3	CASSLELAGLQYF
few	14	TRBV5-6	TRBJ2-4	CASSSAGGRNIQYF
NA	15	TRBV3-1	TRBJ1-6	CASSAQGPDNSPLHF
NA	13	TRBV5-1	TRBJ1-1	CASSSQQGNEAFF
NA	13	TRBV6-6	TRBJ2-7	CASRDNGVSEQYF
NA	16	TRBV6-1	TRBJ2-3	CASSTGLAGSTDTQYF